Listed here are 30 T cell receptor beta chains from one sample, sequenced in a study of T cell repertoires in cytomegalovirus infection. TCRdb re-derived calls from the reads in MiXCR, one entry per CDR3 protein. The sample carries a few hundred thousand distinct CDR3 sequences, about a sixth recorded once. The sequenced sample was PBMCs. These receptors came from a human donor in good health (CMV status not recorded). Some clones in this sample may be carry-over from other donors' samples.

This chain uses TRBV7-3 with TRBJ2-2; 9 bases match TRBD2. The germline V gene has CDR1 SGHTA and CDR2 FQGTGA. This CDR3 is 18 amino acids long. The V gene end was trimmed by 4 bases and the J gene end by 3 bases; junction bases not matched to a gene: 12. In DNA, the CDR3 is TGTGCCAGCAGCTCAGCACCTATATTAGCGGGGGACACCGGGGAGCTGTTTTTT. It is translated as CASSSAPILAGDTGELFF. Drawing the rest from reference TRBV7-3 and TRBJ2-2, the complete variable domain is GAGVSQTPSNKVTEKGKYVELRCDPISGHTALYWYRQSLGQGPEFLIYFQGTGAADDSGLPNDRFFAVRPEGSVSTLKIQRTERGDSAVYLCASSSAPILAGDTGELFFGEGSRLTVL.

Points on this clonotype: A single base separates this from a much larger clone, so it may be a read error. The CDR3 coding sequence is TGTGCCAGCAGCTTCCTAGACCAGAACGAGCAGTACTTC. Translating gives CASSFLDQNEQYF. The chain combines TRBV5-6 with TRBJ2-7; no clear D gene. CDR1 SGHDT and CDR2 YYEEEE come from the germline V gene. V was trimmed by 2 bases and J by 5 bases, leaving 11 bases between them. This CDR3 comprises 13 residues.

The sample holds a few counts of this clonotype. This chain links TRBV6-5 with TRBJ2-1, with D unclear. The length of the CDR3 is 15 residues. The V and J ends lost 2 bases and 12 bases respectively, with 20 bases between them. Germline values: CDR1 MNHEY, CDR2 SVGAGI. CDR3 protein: CASSYRALVRHPQFF. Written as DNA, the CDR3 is TGTGCCAGCAGTTACCGTGCCCTTGTCCGACACCCGCAGTTCTTC.

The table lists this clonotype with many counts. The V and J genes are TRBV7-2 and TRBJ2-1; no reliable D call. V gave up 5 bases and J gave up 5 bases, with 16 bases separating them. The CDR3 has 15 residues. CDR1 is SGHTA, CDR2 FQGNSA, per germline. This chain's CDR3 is CASSLRRGQNNEQFF. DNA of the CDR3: TGTGCCAGCAGCCTAAGGCGCGGCCAGAACAATGAGCAGTTCTTC.

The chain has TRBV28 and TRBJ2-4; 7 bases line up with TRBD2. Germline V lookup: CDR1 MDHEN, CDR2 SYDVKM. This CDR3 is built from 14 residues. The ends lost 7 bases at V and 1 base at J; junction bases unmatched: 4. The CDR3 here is CASKPGGAKNIQYF. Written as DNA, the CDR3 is TGTGCCAGCAAGCCCGGGGGGGCCAAAAACATTCAGTACTTC.

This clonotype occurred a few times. CDR3 amino acids: CSARDSGGGNTIYF. CDR3 in DNA: TGCAGTGCTAGAGATAGTGGGGGAGGAAACACCATATATTTT. The V and J genes are TRBV20-1 and TRBJ1-3; a possible D gene is TRBD1 (5 bases). V was pared by 0 bases and J by 4 bases, with 10 bases between. The CDR3 contains 14 residues. Per the germline V gene, CDR1 is DFQATT and CDR2 is SNEGSKA (reference sequence).

CDR3 residues: CASSLFGTGPYEQYF. The CDR3 DNA reads TGTGCCAGCAGCTTATTTGGGACAGGGCCGTACGAGCAGTACTTC. J is TRBJ2-7 and V is TRBV5-6, with 9 bases identical to TRBD1. V was pared by 2 bases and J by 4 bases, with 7 bases of the junction left unmatched. The germline V gene encodes CDR1 SGHDT and CDR2 YYEEEE. The CDR3 runs to 15 residues.

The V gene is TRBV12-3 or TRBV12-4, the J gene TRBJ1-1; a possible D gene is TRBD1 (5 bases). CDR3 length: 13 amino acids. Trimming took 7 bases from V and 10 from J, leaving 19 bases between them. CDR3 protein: CASTLQGSNGAFF. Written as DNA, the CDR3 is TGTGCCAGCACCCTCCAGGGCAGCAATGGAGCTTTCTTT.

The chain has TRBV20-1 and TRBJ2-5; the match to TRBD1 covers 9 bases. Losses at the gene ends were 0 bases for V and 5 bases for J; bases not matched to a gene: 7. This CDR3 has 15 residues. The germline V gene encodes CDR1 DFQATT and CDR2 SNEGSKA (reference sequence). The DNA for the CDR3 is TGCAGTGCTAGAGATACTGGGACAGGGCGGGAGACCCAGTACTTC. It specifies CSARDTGTGRETQYF.

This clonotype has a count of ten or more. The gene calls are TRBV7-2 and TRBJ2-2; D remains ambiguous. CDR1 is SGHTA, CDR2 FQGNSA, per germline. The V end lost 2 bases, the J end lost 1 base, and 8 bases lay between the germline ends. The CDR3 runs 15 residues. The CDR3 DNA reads TGTGCCAGCAGCTTATCCGACGGGAACACCGGGGAGCTGTTTTTT. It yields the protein CASSLSDGNTGELFF.

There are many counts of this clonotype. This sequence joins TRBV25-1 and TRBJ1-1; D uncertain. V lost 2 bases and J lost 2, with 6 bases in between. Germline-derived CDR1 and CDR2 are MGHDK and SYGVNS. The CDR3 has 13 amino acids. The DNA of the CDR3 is TGTGCCAGCAGTGAAGTGGCTAACACTGAAGCTTTCTTT. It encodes CASSEVANTEAFF.

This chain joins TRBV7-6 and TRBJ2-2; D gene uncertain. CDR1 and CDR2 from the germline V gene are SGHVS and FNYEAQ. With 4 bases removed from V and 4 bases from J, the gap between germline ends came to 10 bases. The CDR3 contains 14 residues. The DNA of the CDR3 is TGTGCCAGCAGCTATAGCAGTGTCACCGGGGAGCTGTTTTTT. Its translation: CASSYSSVTGELFF.

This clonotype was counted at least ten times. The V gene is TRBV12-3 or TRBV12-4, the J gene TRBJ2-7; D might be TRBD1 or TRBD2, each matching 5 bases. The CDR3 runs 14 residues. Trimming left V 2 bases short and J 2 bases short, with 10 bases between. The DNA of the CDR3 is TGTGCCAGCAGTTTATTTCTGGGACCCTACGAGCAGTACTTC. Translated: CASSLFLGPYEQYF.

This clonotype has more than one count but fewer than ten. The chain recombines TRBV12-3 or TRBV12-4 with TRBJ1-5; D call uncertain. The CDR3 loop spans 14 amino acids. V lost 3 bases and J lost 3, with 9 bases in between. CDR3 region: CASSFGQFNQPQHF. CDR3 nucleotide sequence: TGTGCCAGCAGTTTCGGGCAGTTCAATCAGCCCCAGCATTTT.

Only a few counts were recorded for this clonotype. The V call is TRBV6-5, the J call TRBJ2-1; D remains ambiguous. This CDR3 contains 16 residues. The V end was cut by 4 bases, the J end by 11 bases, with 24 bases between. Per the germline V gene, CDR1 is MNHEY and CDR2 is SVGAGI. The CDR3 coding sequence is TGTGCCAGCAGTTTGACCACTACCCCGATAACAATGAAGCAGTTCTTC. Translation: CASSLTTTPITMKQFF.

The CDR3 sequence is CASSFPPFVADEQYF. The CDR3 DNA is TGTGCCAGCAGCTTCCCCCCTTTTGTCGCCGACGAGCAGTACTTC. The gene calls are TRBV5-6 and TRBJ2-7; unclear D gene. With 2 bases removed from V and 5 bases from J, the gap between germline ends came to 17 bases. In germline, CDR1 is SGHDT, CDR2 YYEEEE. The CDR3 runs 15 residues. Drawing the rest from reference TRBV5-6 and TRBJ2-7, the complete variable domain is DAGVTQSPTHLIKTRGQQVTLRCSPKSGHDTVSWYQQALGQGPQFIFQYYEEEERQRGNFPDRFSGHQFPNYSSELNVNALLLGDSALYLCASSFPPFVADEQYFGPGTRLTVT.

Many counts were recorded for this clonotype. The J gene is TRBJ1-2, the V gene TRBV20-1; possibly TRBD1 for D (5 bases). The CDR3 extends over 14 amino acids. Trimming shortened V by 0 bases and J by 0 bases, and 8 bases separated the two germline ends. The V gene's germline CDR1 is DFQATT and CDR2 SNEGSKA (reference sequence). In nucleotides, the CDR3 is TGCAGTGCTAGAGATTCAGGGACTAACTATGGCTACACCTTC. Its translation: CSARDSGTNYGYTF.

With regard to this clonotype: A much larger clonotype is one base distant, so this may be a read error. The CDR3 region is CASNLNLRDGAYEQYF. In nucleotides, the CDR3 is TGTGCCAGCAATCTGAACCTTAGGGACGGCGCCTACGAGCAGTACTTC. The V call is TRBV2, the J call TRBJ2-7, with D tentatively TRBD1 or TRBD2 (5 bases each). The CDR3 has 16 residues. CDR1 is SNHLY, CDR2 FYNNEI, per germline. Trimming took 7 bases from V and 2 from J, leaving 21 bases between them. The complete variable domain, with remaining parts taken from reference TRBV2 and TRBJ2-7, reads EPEVTQTPSHQVTQMGQEVILRCVPISNHLYFYWYRQILGQKVEFLVSFYNNEISEKSEIFDDQFSVERPDGSNFTLKIRSTKLEDSAMYFCASNLNLRDGAYEQYFGPGTRLTVT.

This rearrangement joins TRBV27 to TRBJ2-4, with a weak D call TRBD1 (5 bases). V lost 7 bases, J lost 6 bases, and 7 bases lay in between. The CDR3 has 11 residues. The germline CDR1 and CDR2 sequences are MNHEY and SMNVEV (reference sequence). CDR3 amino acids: CASIQANIQYF. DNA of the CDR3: TGTGCCAGCATACAGGCAAACATTCAGTACTTC.

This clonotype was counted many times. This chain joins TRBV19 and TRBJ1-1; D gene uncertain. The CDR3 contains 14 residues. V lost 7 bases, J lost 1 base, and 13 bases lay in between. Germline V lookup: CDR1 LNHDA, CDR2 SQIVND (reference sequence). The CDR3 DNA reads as TGTGCCAGTACTCCATGGGTCTGGAACACTGAAGCTTTCTTT. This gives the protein CASTPWVWNTEAFF. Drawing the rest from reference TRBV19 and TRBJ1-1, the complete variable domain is DGGITQSPKYLFRKEGQNVTLSCEQNLNHDAMYWYRQDPGQGLRLIYYSQIVNDFQKGDIAEGYSVSREKKESFPLTVTSAQKNPTAFYLCASTPWVWNTEAFFGQGTRLTVV.

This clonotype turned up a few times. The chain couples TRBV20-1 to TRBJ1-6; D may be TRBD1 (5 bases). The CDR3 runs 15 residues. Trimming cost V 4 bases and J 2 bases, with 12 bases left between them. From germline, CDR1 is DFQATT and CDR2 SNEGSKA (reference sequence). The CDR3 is CSAIQGAPYNSPLHF. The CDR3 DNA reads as TGCAGTGCTATTCAGGGTGCCCCCTATAATTCACCCCTCCACTTT.

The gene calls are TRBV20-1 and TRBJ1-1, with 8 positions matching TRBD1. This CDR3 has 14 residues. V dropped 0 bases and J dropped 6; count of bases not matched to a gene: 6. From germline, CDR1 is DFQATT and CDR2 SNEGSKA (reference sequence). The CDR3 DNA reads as TGCAGTGCTAGAGATACAGGGGGGCACGCTGAAGCTTTCTTT. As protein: CSARDTGGHAEAFF.

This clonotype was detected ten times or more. CDR3 loop: CASSEPGQPQHF. Written as DNA, the CDR3 is TGTGCCAGCAGTGAACCAGGACAGCCCCAGCATTTT. V gene TRBV6-1 combines with J gene TRBJ1-5, with no clear D. CDR3 length equals 12 residues. Germline V gene lookup returns CDR1 MNHNS and CDR2 SASEGT. V was cut by 2 bases and J by 7 bases, with 6 bases left in between.

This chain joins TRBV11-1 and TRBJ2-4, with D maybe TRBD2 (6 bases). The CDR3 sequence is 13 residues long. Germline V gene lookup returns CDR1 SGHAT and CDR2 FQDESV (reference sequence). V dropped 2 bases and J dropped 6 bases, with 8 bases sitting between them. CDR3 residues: CASSLQEGNIQYF. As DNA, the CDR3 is TGTGCCAGCAGCTTACAGGAGGGAAACATTCAGTACTTC.

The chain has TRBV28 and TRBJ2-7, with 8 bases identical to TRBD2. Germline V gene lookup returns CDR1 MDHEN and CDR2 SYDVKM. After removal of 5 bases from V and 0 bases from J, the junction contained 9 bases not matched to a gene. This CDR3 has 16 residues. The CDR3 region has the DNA TGTGCCAGCAGTCATGGCCGGGGGGGCCCCTCCTACGAGCAGTACTTC. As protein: CASSHGRGGPSYEQYF.

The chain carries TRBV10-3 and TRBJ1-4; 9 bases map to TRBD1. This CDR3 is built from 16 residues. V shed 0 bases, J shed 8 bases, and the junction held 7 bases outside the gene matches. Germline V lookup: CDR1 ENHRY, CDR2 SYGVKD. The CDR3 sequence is CAISESMGQGREKLFF. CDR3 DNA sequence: TGTGCCATCAGTGAGTCGATGGGACAGGGACGCGAAAAACTGTTTTTT.

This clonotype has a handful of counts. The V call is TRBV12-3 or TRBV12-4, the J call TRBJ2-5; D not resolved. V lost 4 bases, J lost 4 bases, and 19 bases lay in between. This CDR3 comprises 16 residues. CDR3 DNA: TGTGCCAGCAGTTCCCACCCAGATCTCCCCCCAGAGACCCAGTACTTC. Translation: CASSSHPDLPPETQYF.

CDR3 sequence (DNA): TGTGCCAGTAGAGGAGGTCCCTTGGCCGGGGAGCTGTTTTTT. Amino acids: CASRGGPLAGELFF. The gene calls are TRBV19 and TRBJ2-2; TRBD2 is a possible D gene (5 bases). Germline loops: CDR1 LNHDA, CDR2 SQIVND (reference sequence). V dropped 6 bases and J dropped 6 bases, with 14 bases sitting between them. The CDR3 runs to 14 residues. The whole variable domain, remainder taken from reference TRBV19 and TRBJ2-2, is DGGITQSPKYLFRKEGQNVTLSCEQNLNHDAMYWYRQDPGQGLRLIYYSQIVNDFQKGDIAEGYSVSREKKESFPLTVTSAQKNPTAFYLCASRGGPLAGELFFGEGSRLTVL.

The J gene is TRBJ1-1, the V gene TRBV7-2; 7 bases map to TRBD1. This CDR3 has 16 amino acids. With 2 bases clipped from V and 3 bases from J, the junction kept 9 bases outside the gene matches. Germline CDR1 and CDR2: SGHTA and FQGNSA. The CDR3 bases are TGTGCCAGCAGCTTAACAGGAACACAGGGGTACACTGAAGCTTTCTTT. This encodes CASSLTGTQGYTEAFF.

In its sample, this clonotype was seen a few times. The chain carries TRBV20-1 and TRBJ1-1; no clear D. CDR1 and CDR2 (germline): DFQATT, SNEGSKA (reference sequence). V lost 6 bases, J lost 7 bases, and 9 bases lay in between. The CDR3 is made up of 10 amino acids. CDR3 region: CSAGDGEAFF. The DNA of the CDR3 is TGCAGTGCGGGTGACGGTGAAGCTTTCTTT.